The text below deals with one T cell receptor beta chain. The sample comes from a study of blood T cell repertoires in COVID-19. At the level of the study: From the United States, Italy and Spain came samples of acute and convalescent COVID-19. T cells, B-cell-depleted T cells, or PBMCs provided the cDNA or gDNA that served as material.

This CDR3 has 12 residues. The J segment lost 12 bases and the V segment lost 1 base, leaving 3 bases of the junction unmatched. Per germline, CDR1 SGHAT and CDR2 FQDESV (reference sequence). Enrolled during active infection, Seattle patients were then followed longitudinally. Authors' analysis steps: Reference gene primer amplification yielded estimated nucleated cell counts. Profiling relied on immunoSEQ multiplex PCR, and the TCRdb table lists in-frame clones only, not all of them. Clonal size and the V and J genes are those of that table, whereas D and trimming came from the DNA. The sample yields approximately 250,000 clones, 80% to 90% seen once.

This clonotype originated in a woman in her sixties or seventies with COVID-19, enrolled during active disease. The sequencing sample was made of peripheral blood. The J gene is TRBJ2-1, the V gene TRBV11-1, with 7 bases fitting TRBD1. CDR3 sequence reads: CASSLVRDRQFF. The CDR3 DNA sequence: TGTGCCAGCAGCTTAGTCCGGGACAGGCAGTTCTTC.